Sequencing of this T cell receptor beta chain was carried out in a study of TIL therapy for anti-PD-1-resistant metastatic lung cancer. Study-level background: Tumor harvest preceded PD-1/PD-L1 blockade, followed by nivolumab treatment.

Time point in this sample: pre-treatment sample, taken before nivolumab and TIL therapy. With 4 bases removed from V and 4 bases from J, the gap between germline ends came to 14 bases. Germline lookup yields CDR1 MNHEY and CDR2 SVGEGT. The CDR3 has 15 amino acids. This was the immunoSEQ v3 assay. Sequencing used immunoSEQ multiplex PCR; TCRdb keeps in-frame clones, though not all of them. Of under 20,000 clones listed, 60% to 80% are singletons. Source: blood, taken at baseline. This chain links TRBV6-2 or TRBV6-3 with TRBJ1-5, with D possibly being TRBD1 (5 bases). The clonotype was recovered from a person aged 25 to 80 with non-small cell lung cancer. DNA of the CDR3: TGTGCCAGCAGTTCAGGGTTCGTTGTTAATCAGCCCCAGCATTTT. It translates to CASSSGFVVNQPQHF.